This entry features one T cell receptor (beta chain) sequence. The specificity of this receptor is unknown. No base quality values were provided; no much bigger clone lies one nucleotide off. TCRbeta CDR3 regions were amplified from genomic DNA by means of the immunoSEQ Assay, a bias-controlled multiplex PCR. On the authors' methods: Nucleated cell counts per sample were estimated from amplification of reference gene primers within the assay. To quantify the absolute abundance of each unique TCRbeta CDR3 rearrangement, sequence reads were collapsed and filtered. For each sample, productive Simpson clonality was calculated as the square root of Simpson's diversity index over productive rearrangements. TCRdb took over this immuneACCESS table, retaining in-frame rearrangements with V and J assigned. Such tables are incomplete; in checked studies, under half of the missing clones stem from an unresolved V gene, and the remainder is unexplained. V, J and clone size derive from that table, while D and trimming were established from the DNA sequence. In this sample the table shows about 170,000 clones, roughly 88% of which occur a single time. About 4.9% of the sample lies in the top ten.

Taken from cysteine to phenylalanine, the CDR3 has 15 residues. The CDR3 DNA has 45 bases and is translated from base 1. The germline V gene (reference sequence) gives CDR1 as SGHNT and CDR2 as YYREEE. Germline trimming: 0 bases from V, 4 bases from J; junction bases outside gene matches: 4. This specimen belongs to a study of blood T cell repertoires in COVID-19 (dated by TCRdb to 2018 to 2020). About the full investigation: Samples from collaborators originated in the United States, Italy and Spain and spanned both the acute and convalescent phases of COVID-19. The repertoires were made available in a free public database intended to serve as a resource for research on the immune response to SARS-CoV-2. Sample metadata almost always included a de-identified subject ID, COVID-19 status, age in years and sex. The samples were drawn from the first 160 participants of the ongoing ImmuneRACE study and from some 1,300 subjects provided by 6 global collaborators. The dataset comprised deeply sampled blood TCRbeta repertoires from subjects exposed to, actively infected with, or recovered from COVID-19. HLA class I and class II types, where available, came from metadata supplied by the sample provider rather than from assay-based typing. The prospective study material was composed of cDNA or gDNA derived from T cells, B-cell-depleted T cells, or PBMCs. Results the study describes overall, beyond this receptor: How much clinical and demographic metadata was included differed by source and by participant, and the metadata was provided uncurated.

At one collaborating source in Seattle, patients were enrolled during active infection and were followed longitudinally through the course of disease. Each collaborating institution followed its own protocols to collect whole blood in K2EDTA tubes. For TCRbeta analysis, collaborators shipped samples in one of three forms: frozen whole blood, isolated PBMCs, or DNA extracted from either of those sample types. The sequenced sample was peripheral blood. The clonotype comes from a man between 18 and 29 years old with COVID-19, enrolled during active disease. Recombination joined TRBV5-4 with TRBJ1-3; 7 of the junction bases match TRBD1. CDR3 region: CASSLDRGSGNTIYF. The DNA reads TGTGCCAGCAGCTTGGACAGGGGTTCGGGAAACACCATATATTTT.